The 17 T cell receptor beta chains listed next were all sequenced from one sample in a study of blood T cell repertoires in COVID-19. Using immunoSEQ multiplex PCR, the repertoire was profiled, and TCRdb retains in-frame clones only, with some absent. The table records some 130,000 clones, more than 75% of them present only once. What was sequenced was peripheral blood. These receptor sequences come from a man of 80 years or more with acute or convalescent COVID-19.

A single count supports this clone. The V and J genes are TRBV9 and TRBJ2-4; TRBD2 matches at 9 bases. The CDR3 is 16 residues long. The V and J ends lost 4 bases and 8 bases, in that order; junction bases with no gene match: 13. The germline V gene encodes CDR1 SGDLS and CDR2 YYNGEE. The CDR3 loop reads CASSHERGAPGDIQYF. CDR3 in DNA: TGTGCCAGCAGCCACGAGCGGGGGGCCCCTGGGGACATTCAGTACTTC.

The rearrangement links TRBV6-1 to TRBJ2-4, with TRBD2 matching 7 bases. Germline V lookup: CDR1 MNHNS, CDR2 SASEGT. This CDR3 has 14 residues. J gave up 4 bases and V 2 bases, and 2 bases lay outside the gene matches. The DNA of the CDR3 is TGTGCCAGCAGTGAAACCGGGGGGAAAAACATTCAGTACTTC. This translates into CASSETGGKNIQYF.

This clone turned up a few times. This chain joins TRBV29-1 and TRBJ1-5; possible D gene TRBD1, 6 bases. Trimming cost V 5 bases and J 4 bases, with 9 bases left between them. Per the germline V gene, CDR1 is SQVTM and CDR2 is ANQGSEA. The CDR3 runs to 12 residues. CDR3 DNA: TGCAGCGTTCGCCAGGGGAATCAGCCCCAGCATTTT. This encodes CSVRQGNQPQHF.

The rearrangement links TRBV18 to TRBJ1-1; tentative D call: TRBD1 (6 bases). The CDR3 sequence is 15 residues long. Trimming stripped 5 bases from V and 1 base from J, with 14 bases between. Per the germline V gene, CDR1 is KGHSH and CDR2 is LQKENI. CDR3 region: CASSTWGRRNTEAFF. As DNA, the CDR3 is TGTGCCAGCTCAACCTGGGGGCGTAGGAACACTGAAGCTTTCTTT. Full variable domain (outside the CDR3, taken from reference TRBV18 and TRBJ1-1): NAGVMQNPRHLVRRRGQEARLRCSPMKGHSHVYWYRQLPEEGLKFMVYLQKENIIDESGMPKERFSAEFPKEGPSILRIQQVVRGDSAAYFCASSTWGRRNTEAFFGQGTRLTVV.

This clone came up once. The J gene is TRBJ1-2, the V gene TRBV6-5; 7 bases are a match to TRBD1. The germline V gene encodes CDR1 MNHEY and CDR2 SVGAGI. The ends lost 4 bases at V and 10 bases at J; junction bases unmatched: 12. This CDR3 comprises 14 residues. The CDR3 nucleotides are TGTGCCAGCAGTTCGGACAGGCCCCCAATTGCCTACACCTTC. Translating it yields CASSSDRPPIAYTF.

The CDR3 coding sequence is TGTGCCAGCAGCACAGGGGTGGCAGGCTACACCTTC. Protein product: CASSTGVAGYTF. The genes are TRBV6-2 or TRBV6-3 and TRBJ1-2; 7 nucleotides match TRBD1. J was trimmed by 8 bases and V by 6 bases; bases with no gene match: 6. This CDR3 spans 12 amino acids. CDR1 MNHEY and CDR2 SVGEGT come from the germline V gene.

This clone was counted once. The chain uses TRBV18 and TRBJ2-5; TRBD2 aligns across 8 bases. V lost 2 bases and J lost 5; bases outside the gene matches: 7. The CDR3 extends over 15 amino acids. Per the germline V gene, CDR1 is KGHSH and CDR2 is LQKENI. CDR3 protein: CASSPGGGPRETQYF. CDR3 bases: TGTGCCAGCTCACCAGGCGGGGGGCCCCGGGAGACCCAGTACTTC.

J is TRBJ2-5 and V is TRBV7-9; TRBD2 matches at 10 bases. CDR3 length: 15 amino acids. The J segment lost 5 bases and the V segment lost 5 bases, leaving 8 bases of the junction unmatched. Germline V CDR1 and CDR2: SEHNR, FQNEAQ (reference sequence). The CDR3 DNA reads as TGTGCCAGCAGCCCTGGGACTAGCGAGGGGGAGACCCAGTACTTC. It is translated as CASSPGTSEGETQYF.

This clone was seen repeatedly, ten times or more. The chain has TRBV10-3 and TRBJ1-5; 7 bases agree with TRBD1. CDR1 and CDR2 from the germline V gene are ENHRY and SYGVKD. After removal of 2 bases from V and 0 bases from J, the junction contained 1 base not matched to a gene. This CDR3 has 15 residues. CDR3 in amino acids: CAISEAGGSNQPQHF. CDR3 DNA sequence: TGTGCCATCAGTGAGGCAGGGGGTAGCAATCAGCCCCAGCATTTT.

The rearrangement joins TRBV4-2 to TRBJ2-5; tentative D call: TRBD1 (6 bases). Germline assignment: CDR1 LGHNA and CDR2 YNFKEQ. V lost 3 bases to trimming and J lost 5 bases, with 13 bases between them. This CDR3 comprises 14 residues. The CDR3 loop is CASSHVGQGETQYF. The CDR3 DNA is TGTGCCAGCAGCCACGTAGGCCAGGGGGAGACCCAGTACTTC.

The chain links TRBV19 to TRBJ1-2; TRBD1 might be the D (5 bases). CDR1 and CDR2 (germline): LNHDA, SQIVND (reference sequence). V dropped 8 bases and J dropped 4 bases, with 14 bases sitting between them. This CDR3 has 13 residues. The CDR3 sequence: CASAPGGTYGYTF. The CDR3 nucleotides are TGTGCCAGTGCCCCGGGGGGAACCTATGGCTACACCTTC.

V is TRBV2 and J is TRBJ2-2, with D possibly TRBD1 on 5 matching bases. V lost 5 bases, J lost 0 bases, and 10 bases lay in between. This CDR3 has 15 residues. Per the germline V gene, CDR1 is SNHLY and CDR2 is FYNNEI. The CDR3 bases are TGTGCCAGCAGTAAGGTCAGGGCGAACACCGGGGAGCTGTTTTTT. Translation: CASSKVRANTGELFF.

The sample holds a few counts of this clone. The rearrangement joins TRBV19 to TRBJ2-7, with TRBD1 as a possible D gene (6 bases). Between the trimmed V and J ends, which lost 7 bases and 3 bases, there was a span of 19 bases. The CDR3 spans 15 residues. In germline, CDR1 is LNHDA, CDR2 SQIVND (reference sequence). CDR3 in DNA: TGTGCCAGTACGCCAAATCTCCAGGACAGCTACGAGCAGTACTTC. This gives the protein CASTPNLQDSYEQYF.

This clone was counted a few times. The CDR3 loop is CASSRSSGTDTEAFF. CDR3 nucleotides: TGTGCCAGCAGCCGAAGCTCCGGGACAGACACTGAAGCTTTCTTT. This chain connects TRBV11-2 to TRBJ1-1, with 7 bases fitting TRBD1. Germline CDR1 reads SGHAT; CDR2 reads FQNNGV. This CDR3 comprises 15 residues. With 5 bases clipped from V and 3 bases from J, the junction kept 9 bases outside the gene matches.

This clone was detected a few times. V is TRBV5-1 and J is TRBJ2-3; 10 bases map to TRBD2. The germline gives CDR1 SGHRS, CDR2 YFSETQ. The CDR3 covers 16 residues. V shed 4 bases, J shed 0 bases, and the junction held 5 bases outside the gene matches. The CDR3 sequence is CASSIGLAASTDTQYF. The DNA of the CDR3 is TGCGCCAGCAGCATCGGACTAGCGGCGAGCACAGATACGCAGTATTTT. The variable domain in full, completed from reference TRBV5-1 and TRBJ2-3, reads KAGVTQTPRYLIKTRGQQVTLSCSPISGHRSVSWYQQTPGQGLQFLFEYFSETQRNKGNFPGRFSGRQFSNSRSEMNVSTLELGDSALYLCASSIGLAASTDTQYFGPGTRLTVL.

This sequence joins TRBV5-1 and TRBJ1-1, with 7 bases that match TRBD1. V shed 2 bases, J shed 6 bases, and the junction held 4 bases outside the gene matches. This CDR3 is 13 amino acids long. Germline V CDR1 and CDR2: SGHRS, YFSETQ. CDR3: CASSFTGVAEAFF. The CDR3 coding sequence is TGCGCCAGCAGCTTTACAGGGGTGGCTGAAGCTTTCTTT.

The chain uses TRBV9 and TRBJ1-1; D is unclear. The CDR3 is made up of 15 amino acids. The germline V and J ends were trimmed by 6 bases and 0 bases, with 15 bases remaining between them. The germline V gene has CDR1 SGDLS and CDR2 YYNGEE. The CDR3: CASTSLDGLNTEAFF. In nucleotides, the CDR3 is TGTGCCAGCACTAGTTTAGACGGCCTGAACACTGAAGCTTTCTTT.